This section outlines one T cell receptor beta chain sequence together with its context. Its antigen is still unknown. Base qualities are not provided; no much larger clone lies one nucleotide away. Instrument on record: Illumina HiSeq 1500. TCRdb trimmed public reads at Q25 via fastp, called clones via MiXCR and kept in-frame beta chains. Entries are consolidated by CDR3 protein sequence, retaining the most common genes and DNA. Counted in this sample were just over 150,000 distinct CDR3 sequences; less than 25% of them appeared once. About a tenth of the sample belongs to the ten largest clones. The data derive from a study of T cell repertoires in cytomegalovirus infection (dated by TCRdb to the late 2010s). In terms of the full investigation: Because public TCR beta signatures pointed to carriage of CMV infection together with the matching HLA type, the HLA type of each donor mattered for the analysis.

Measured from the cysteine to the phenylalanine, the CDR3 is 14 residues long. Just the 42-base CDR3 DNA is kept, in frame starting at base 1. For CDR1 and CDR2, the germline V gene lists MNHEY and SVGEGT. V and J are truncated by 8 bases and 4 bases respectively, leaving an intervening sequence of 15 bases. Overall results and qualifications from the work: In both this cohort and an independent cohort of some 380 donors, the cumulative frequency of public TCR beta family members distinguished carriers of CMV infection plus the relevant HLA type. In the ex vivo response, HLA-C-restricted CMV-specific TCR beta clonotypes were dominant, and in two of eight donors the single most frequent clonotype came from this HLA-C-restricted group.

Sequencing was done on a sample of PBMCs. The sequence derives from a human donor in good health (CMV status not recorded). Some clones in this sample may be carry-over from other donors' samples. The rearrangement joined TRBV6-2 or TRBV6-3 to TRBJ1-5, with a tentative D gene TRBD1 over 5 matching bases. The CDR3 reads CASEIPGRNQPQHF. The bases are TGTGCCAGCGAGATTCCAGGGCGGAATCAGCCCCAGCATTTT.